Shown below are 22 T cell receptor beta chains from a single sample sequenced in a study of shared clonotypes between healthy human individuals. Libraries were prepared by immunoSEQ multiplex PCR; TCRdb keeps only in-frame clonotypes and omits some of them. The table includes more than 2,000,000 clones, around nine tenths detected once. The sample consisted of naive CD4+ T cells sorted from blood. Specified subset: CD45RA+ positively selected. These receptors all come from a man between 18 and 29 years old in good health.

The genes are TRBV4-2 and TRBJ1-4; possible D gene TRBD1, 5 bases. Trimming left V 4 bases short and J 8 bases short, with 11 bases between. The germline V gene encodes CDR1 LGHNA and CDR2 YNFKEQ. This CDR3 spans 13 amino acids. The CDR3, as DNA: TGTGCCAGCAGCCGGGGGGACCCAGAAAAACTGTTTTTT. Translating gives CASSRGDPEKLFF.

This chain joins TRBV5-4 and TRBJ2-3; 10 bases are a match to TRBD2. The germline gives CDR1 SGHNT, CDR2 YYREEE (reference sequence). This CDR3 comprises 16 residues. J was trimmed by 6 bases and V by 4 bases; bases with no gene match: 11. In DNA, the CDR3 is TGTGCCAGCAGCCTGGGTAGCGGGGGGCCAGGGGATACGCAGTATTTT. It yields the protein CASSLGSGGPGDTQYF.

The chain uses TRBV27 and TRBJ1-5, with D perhaps TRBD1 (6 bases). V was pared by 5 bases and J by 0 bases, with 14 bases between. CDR3 size: 16 residues. In germline, CDR1 is MNHEY, CDR2 SMNVEV (reference sequence). CDR3: CASSRRGQASNQPQHF. CDR3 nucleotide sequence: TGTGCCAGCAGTCGCAGGGGCCAGGCTAGCAATCAGCCCCAGCATTTT.

With respect to this clone: Other nucleotide sequences in the sample specify the same CDR3. This chain joins TRBV19 and TRBJ1-5; 8 nucleotides match TRBD1. The V gene's germline CDR1 is LNHDA and CDR2 SQIVND (reference sequence). J was trimmed by 2 bases and V by 5 bases; bases with no gene match: 2. CDR3 size: 14 residues. In nucleotides, the CDR3 is TGTGCCAGTAGTGTGGACAGGGGCAATCAGCCCCAGCATTTT. Amino acids: CASSVDRGNQPQHF.

The chain is built from TRBV6-1 and TRBJ1-1; D may be TRBD1 (5 bases). V shed 3 bases and J shed 10 bases, with 12 bases lying between them. CDR3 length equals 12 residues. In germline, CDR1 is MNHNS, CDR2 SASEGT. CDR3 nucleotides: TGTGCCAGCAGTGACGGGGGGGGTAGAGCTTTCTTT. Translation gives CASSDGGGRAFF.

The genes are TRBV5-6 and TRBJ1-2, with TRBD1 identical over 9 bases. With V trimmed by 6 bases and J by 6 bases, 9 bases remained unmatched. CDR3 length: 14 amino acids. CDR1 and CDR2 from the germline V gene are SGHDT and YYEEEE. CDR3 amino acids: CASTLSQGAHGYTF. CDR3 in DNA: TGTGCCAGCACCCTATCACAGGGGGCGCATGGCTACACCTTC.

CDR3 bases: TGTGCCAGCAGCACAGGGTCCGATACGCAGTATTTT. Translation: CASSTGSDTQYF. The V and J genes are TRBV11-2 and TRBJ2-3; D may be TRBD1 (6 bases). Germline lookup yields CDR1 SGHAT and CDR2 FQNNGV. Trimming took off 5 bases at V and 6 bases at J, with 9 bases between the two ends. This CDR3 spans 12 amino acids.

The chain recombines TRBV4-1 with TRBJ1-3, with D uncertain. The CDR3 covers 16 residues. V was shortened by 4 bases and J by 0 bases, with 13 bases between the two germline ends. CDR1 is MGHRA, CDR2 YSYEKL, per germline. The CDR3 DNA sequence: TGCGCCAGCAGCCCCGGACCGGTTGACTCTGGAAACACCATATATTTT. It codes for CASSPGPVDSGNTIYF.

In regard to this clone: Other nucleotide sequences from this sample produce the same CDR3. This chain connects TRBV7-2 to TRBJ1-3; D possibly corresponds to TRBD1 (5 bases). CDR1 and CDR2 (germline): SGHTA, FQGNSA. The CDR3 runs 14 residues. Between the trimmed V and J ends, which lost 1 base and 2 bases, there was a span of 6 bases. The CDR3 loop reads CASSLGGAGNTIYF. Written as DNA, the CDR3 is TGTGCCAGCAGCTTAGGAGGGGCTGGAAACACCATATATTTT.

V and J are TRBV18 and TRBJ2-3; 8 bases are shared with TRBD1. V shed 4 bases and J 2 bases; nucleotides not matched to a gene: 5. Germline V gene data show CDR1 as KGHSH and CDR2 as LQKENI. The CDR3 runs to 15 residues. CDR3 protein: CASSLNRGNTDTQYF. CDR3 nucleotide sequence: TGTGCCAGCTCACTAAACAGGGGGAACACAGATACGCAGTATTTT. Complete variable domain (other parts from reference TRBV18 and TRBJ2-3): NAGVMQNPRHLVRRRGQEARLRCSPMKGHSHVYWYRQLPEEGLKFMVYLQKENIIDESGMPKERFSAEFPKEGPSILRIQQVVRGDSAAYFCASSLNRGNTDTQYFGPGTRLTVL.

The chain is built from TRBV7-6 and TRBJ2-7; the D gene could be TRBD1 or TRBD2 (5 bases each). Trimming stripped 5 bases from V and 9 bases from J, with 11 bases between. Germline loops: CDR1 SGHVS, CDR2 FNYEAQ. This CDR3 has 11 amino acids. CDR3 protein: CASSGGLGQYF. CDR3 DNA: TGTGCCAGCAGCGGGGGTTTGGGGCAGTACTTC.

The V and J genes are TRBV12-5 and TRBJ2-2; either TRBD1 or TRBD2 may supply D (5 bases each). CDR1 is LGHNT and CDR2 is FRNRAP in the germline V gene. The V end was cut by 8 bases, the J end by 6 bases, with 16 bases between. This CDR3 is 14 amino acids long. The CDR3 sequence: CASSGSWVPGELFF. The CDR3 DNA reads as TGTGCTAGTTCAGGGAGTTGGGTACCCGGGGAGCTGTTTTTT. Full variable domain (remainder filled in from reference TRBV12-5 and TRBJ2-2): DARVTQTPRHKVTEMGQEVTMRCQPILGHNTVFWYRQTMMQGLELLAYFRNRAPLDDSGMPKDRFSAEMPDATLATLKIQPSEPRDSAVYFCASSGSWVPGELFFGEGSRLTVL.

The genes are TRBV7-2 and TRBJ2-7; D may be TRBD2 (5 bases). This CDR3 spans 15 amino acids. V dropped 4 bases and J dropped 7 bases, with 20 bases sitting between them. The germline V gene has CDR1 SGHTA and CDR2 FQGNSA. The CDR3 DNA reads TGTGCCAGCAGCTCGCTTAAGGATTCCCCGGGGGAGCAGTACTTC. Translation: CASSSLKDSPGEQYF.

This chain joins TRBV19 and TRBJ1-2; no firm D call. Trimming took 3 bases from V and 1 from J, leaving 6 bases between them. Germline V CDR1 and CDR2: LNHDA, SQIVND (reference sequence). The CDR3 loop spans 13 amino acids. CDR3 in DNA: TGTGCCAGTAGTATTGCCTATAACTATGGCTACACCTTC. Protein: CASSIAYNYGYTF.

The chain links TRBV7-3 to TRBJ1-2; D call uncertain. CDR1 and CDR2 (germline): SGHTA, FQGTGA. Trimming stripped 0 bases from V and 8 bases from J, with 13 bases between. This CDR3 region has 14 residues. CDR3 region: CASSLTRANDGYTF. The CDR3 DNA reads as TGTGCCAGCAGCTTAACCCGGGCCAATGACGGCTACACCTTC.

The V call is TRBV27, the J call TRBJ2-3, with 11 bases matching TRBD2. CDR1 is MNHEY and CDR2 is SMNVEV in the germline V gene (reference sequence). The junction had 10 bases not matched to a gene; V was cut back by 5 bases and J by 0 bases. This CDR3 spans 18 amino acids. As DNA, the CDR3 is TGTGCCAGCAGTCCTCGGACTAGCGGGTTACTTAGCACAGATACGCAGTATTTT. Amino acids: CASSPRTSGLLSTDTQYF.

V is TRBV5-1 and J is TRBJ1-4; D is undetermined. V was trimmed by 5 bases and J by 7 bases, leaving 15 bases between them. The V gene's germline CDR1 is SGHRS and CDR2 YFSETQ. The CDR3 consists of 14 residues. CDR3 sequence: CASSTRGLGEKLFF. The CDR3 coding sequence is TGCGCCAGCAGTACCCGGGGTTTGGGTGAAAAACTGTTTTTT.

This chain links TRBV18 with TRBJ2-2, with D perhaps matching TRBD2 (6 bases). Germline lookup yields CDR1 KGHSH and CDR2 LQKENI. The CDR3 totals 15 residues. Trimming stripped 4 bases from V and 5 bases from J, with 14 bases between. The CDR3 bases are TGTGCCAGCTCACAACCGGGAGACACTACCGGGGAGCTGTTTTTT. It codes for CASSQPGDTTGELFF. The variable domain in full, with the rest retrieved from reference TRBV18 and TRBJ2-2, is NAGVMQNPRHLVRRRGQEARLRCSPMKGHSHVYWYRQLPEEGLKFMVYLQKENIIDESGMPKERFSAEFPKEGPSILRIQQVVRGDSAAYFCASSQPGDTTGELFFGEGSRLTVL.

The CDR3 sequence: CASSFVGARETQYF. CDR3 nucleotides: TGTGCCAGCAGCTTTGTAGGGGCTCGGGAGACCCAGTACTTC. V usage is TRBV7-8 and J usage is TRBJ2-5; D perhaps matches TRBD1 (5 bases). There are 14 residues in the CDR3. Germline assignment: CDR1 SGHVS and CDR2 FQNEAQ. With 3 bases removed from V and 5 bases from J, the gap between germline ends came to 13 bases. The complete variable domain, with remaining parts taken from reference TRBV7-8 and TRBJ2-5, reads GAGVSQSPRYKVAKRGQDVALRCDPISGHVSLFWYQQALGQGPEFLTYFQNEAQLDKSGLPSDRFFAERPEGSVSTLKIQRTQQEDSAVYLCASSFVGARETQYFGPGTRLLVL.

This chain uses TRBV28 with TRBJ1-2, with a possible D match to TRBD1 (6 bases). The CDR3 has 15 amino acids. V lost 5 bases and J lost 4, with 17 bases in between. CDR1 is MDHEN, CDR2 SYDVKM, per germline. This chain's CDR3 is CASSISTGIGYGYTF. For the CDR3, the DNA is TGTGCCAGCAGTATCTCAACAGGGATTGGCTATGGCTACACCTTC.

CDR3 sequence (DNA): TGTGCCAGCAGCTTAAGGTGGGCTCTAGCGGGGCCGGGCGGTACGCAGTATTTT. Translating it yields CASSLRWALAGPGGTQYF. J is TRBJ2-3 and V is TRBV11-2, with 9 bases identical to TRBD2. The CDR3 contains 18 residues. Germline CDR1 is SGHAT and CDR2 is FQNNGV. With V trimmed by 2 bases and J by 8 bases, 17 bases remained unmatched.

The J gene is TRBJ2-1, the V gene TRBV29-1, with 7 bases identical to TRBD1. The CDR3 has 16 residues. V trimming: 3 bases; J trimming: 1 base; junction bases outside the gene matches: 9. The V gene's germline CDR1 is SQVTM and CDR2 ANQGSEA. The CDR3 region is CSVEPFKGASYNEQFF. CDR3 sequence (DNA): TGCAGCGTTGAGCCATTTAAGGGGGCATCCTACAATGAGCAGTTCTTC.